Listed below are T cell receptor beta chains from one sample, sequenced in a study of T cell clones after liver transplantation. Generated by immunoSEQ multiplex PCR, the TCRdb table keeps only in-frame clones and is missing some. The sample has about 60,000 clones; 71% are singletons. The sample in question was CD4+ T cells from blood, obtained before liver transplant. All receptors derive from a human donor who received a liver transplant. Each CDR3 is given with its conserved first and last residue. The order of the fields is J gene, V gene, clone size, D gene, CDR3 protein, CDR3 DNA. A D gene is named only where the DNA matches it firmly. Some rows mark clone size as missing; the rest say once, few, many or name a class of expanded clone.

TRBJ1-6	TRBV28	NA	NA	CASSYAGQNSPLHF	TGTGCCAGCAGTTATGCAGGGCAGAATTCACCCCTCCACTTT
TRBJ1-6	TRBV6-6	NA	NA	CASSATAGNSPLHF	TGTGCCAGCAGTGCGACGGCCGGGAATTCACCCCTCCACTTT
TRBJ1-1	TRBV29-1	NA	TRBD1	CSVNRGGTEAFF	TGCAGCGTTAACAGGGGAGGCACTGAAGCTTTCTTT
TRBJ1-1	TRBV11-2	NA	TRBD1	CASSQYGTGVNTEAFF	TGTGCCAGCAGCCAATATGGGACAGGGGTGAACACTGAAGCTTTCTTT
TRBJ2-7	TRBV27	few	NA	CASSFREGGYEQYF	TGTGCCAGCAGTTTTAGGGAGGGGGGCTACGAGCAGTACTTC
TRBJ1-5	TRBV27	NA	NA	CASSLQGPYSNQPQHF	TGTGCCAGCAGTTTACAGGGGCCCTATAGCAATCAGCCCCAGCATTTT
TRBJ2-7	TRBV28	NA	NA	CASRPHQDRAYEQYF	TGTGCCAGCAGACCTCACCAGGACAGAGCCTACGAGCAGTACTTC
TRBJ2-1	TRBV4-2	NA	NA	CASSRGIAEVSYNEQFF	TGTGCCAGCAGCCGAGGGATAGCGGAAGTCTCCTACAATGAGCAGTTCTTC
TRBJ2-3	TRBV10-3	NA	NA	CANMEGGVGTTQYF	TGTGCCAACATGGAGGGCGGGGTGGGGACTACGCAGTATTTT
TRBJ1-2	TRBV6-1	NA	NA	CASSEDSLLFNYGYTF	TGTGCCAGCAGTGAAGACAGCCTACTCTTTAACTATGGCTACACCTTC
TRBJ2-3	TRBV30	few	NA	CAWALGGGADTQYF	TGTGCCTGGGCTTTAGGAGGGGGCGCAGATACGCAGTATTTT
TRBJ2-3	TRBV4-2	once	NA	CASSQDLNGGSTDTQYF	TGTGCCAGCAGCCAAGACTTAAACGGGGGAAGCACAGATACGCAGTATTTT
TRBJ1-3	TRBV6-5	NA	NA	CASRRDNSGNTIYF	TGTGCCAGCAGACGTGACAACTCTGGAAACACCATATATTTT
TRBJ1-4	TRBV19	NA	NA	CAIAPRGGDEKLFF	TGTGCCATCGCCCCGAGGGGGGGAGATGAAAAACTGTTTTTT
TRBJ2-2	TRBV9	few	NA	CASSVGFLSQAGELFF	TGTGCCAGCAGCGTAGGTTTCCTTTCTCAGGCCGGGGAGCTGTTTTTT
TRBJ2-3	TRBV15	NA	TRBD2	CATSRGPWTSGGQTDTQYF	TGTGCCACCAGCAGGGGTCCATGGACTAGCGGGGGGCAAACAGATACGCAGTATTTT
TRBJ1-6	TRBV10-3	NA	NA	CAISDNTSSYNSPLHF	TGTGCCATCAGTGATAACACTAGCTCCTATAATTCACCCCTCCACTTT
TRBJ1-3	TRBV11-2	NA	NA	CASSLQNSGNTIYF	TGTGCCAGCAGCTTACAGAACTCTGGAAACACCATATATTTT
TRBJ2-1	TRBV11-1	once	NA	CASSLRGFEQFF	TGTGCCAGCAGCCTTCGGGGTTTTGAGCAGTTCTTC
TRBJ1-5	TRBV28	few	NA	CASSLFRGEEQPQHF	TGTGCCAGCAGTTTATTCCGCGGGGAGGAACAGCCCCAGCATTTT
TRBJ2-3	TRBV6-6	NA	TRBD2	CASSTNSGGASGTQYF	TGTGCCAGCAGTACCAATAGCGGGGGGGCTTCTGGTACGCAGTATTTT
TRBJ1-5	TRBV6-1	NA	NA	CASSGEGGQPQHF	TGTGCCAGCAGCGGGGAGGGAGGACAGCCCCAGCATTTT
TRBJ1-5	TRBV27	NA	NA	CASSLRWDNSNQPQHF	TGTGCCAGCAGTTTAAGGTGGGACAATAGCAATCAGCCCCAGCATTTT
TRBJ1-2	TRBV10-3	few	NA	CAISESRDGYTF	TGTGCCATCAGTGAGTCCCGCGATGGCTACACCTTC
TRBJ2-3	TRBV19	NA	NA	CASTSPGLNTDTQYF	TGTGCCAGTACGTCCCCGGGACTCAACACAGATACGCAGTATTTT
TRBJ1-1	TRBV7-9	NA	TRBD1	CASSLTGTEAFF	TGTGCCAGCAGCTTGACAGGGACTGAAGCTTTCTTT
TRBJ1-2	TRBV2	NA	NA	CASRDRQTANYGYTF	TGTGCCAGCAGAGACCGACAGACGGCCAACTATGGCTACACCTTC
TRBJ2-1	TRBV19	NA	TRBD1	CASSIPTGIRDEQFF	TGTGCCAGTAGTATTCCGACAGGGATCAGAGATGAGCAGTTCTTC
TRBJ2-3	TRBV6-4	medium-sized	NA	CASSGGFGGKDTQYF	TGTGCCAGCAGTGGCGGCTTCGGCGGGAAAGATACGCAGTATTTT
TRBJ2-2	TRBV7-9	NA	NA	CASSLGLANTGELFF	TGTGCCAGCAGCTTGGGACTCGCGAACACCGGGGAGCTGTTTTTT
TRBJ2-5	TRBV25-1	NA	NA	CASRSTVYQETQYF	TGTGCCAGCAGATCAACAGTGTACCAAGAGACCCAGTACTTC
TRBJ2-1	TRBV5-8	NA	TRBD1	CASRAGTDYNEQFF	TGTGCCAGCAGGGCCGGGACAGATTACAATGAGCAGTTCTTC
TRBJ1-2	TRBV28	few	TRBD1	CASSLGDRAYGYTF	TGTGCCAGCAGTTTAGGGGACAGGGCCTATGGCTACACCTTC
TRBJ2-5	TRBV11-1	NA	TRBD1	CASSFNRGGGETQYF	TGTGCCAGCAGCTTTAACAGGGGCGGAGGAGAGACCCAGTACTTC
TRBJ2-2	TRBV7-2	many	TRBD2	CASTISGGPNTGELFF	TGTGCCAGCACTATCAGCGGGGGGCCGAACACCGGGGAGCTGTTTTTT
TRBJ1-6	TRBV6-5	NA	NA	CASSYGEANSPLHF	TGTGCCAGCAGTTACGGGGAGGCTAATTCACCCCTCCACTTT
TRBJ1-1	TRBV7-2	NA	TRBD1	CASSSSRDRGIGAFF	TGTGCCAGCAGCTCGTCCCGGGACAGGGGAATCGGAGCTTTCTTT
TRBJ1-2	TRBV5-1	few	TRBD1	CASGTTGGPSYGYTF	TGCGCCAGCGGGACGACAGGGGGCCCTAGCTATGGCTACACCTTC
TRBJ2-1	TRBV11-2	once	TRBD1	CASSLESQGRGQFF	TGTGCCAGCAGCCTAGAGTCACAGGGGCGAGGGCAGTTCTTC
TRBJ1-3	TRBV28	NA	NA	CASSRIRDTGNTIYF	TGTGCCAGCAGCAGGATCAGGGATACTGGAAACACCATATATTTT
TRBJ1-2	TRBV7-9	NA	TRBD1	CASSGKGTDYGYTF	TGTGCCAGCAGCGGGAAAGGGACAGACTATGGCTACACCTTC
TRBJ2-2	TRBV4-1	NA	NA	CASRQPGWGVSGELFF	TGCGCCAGCAGGCAGCCGGGATGGGGGGTGAGCGGGGAGCTGTTTTTT
TRBJ1-3	TRBV11-2	NA	NA	CASSLTGTGNTIYF	TGTGCCAGCAGCTTAACCGGGACTGGAAACACCATATATTTT
TRBJ2-6	TRBV19	NA	TRBD1	CASSGGDTQTRNVLTF	TGTGCCAGCTCAGGGGGAGACACCCAGACCCGAAACGTCCTGACTTTC
TRBJ1-1	TRBV7-7	NA	NA	CASSFGMDSEAFF	TGTGCCAGCAGTTTTGGAATGGACAGTGAAGCTTTCTTT
TRBJ2-3	TRBV20-1	NA	NA	CSAETTDTQYF	TGCAGTGCTGAAACTACAGATACGCAGTATTTT
TRBJ2-1	TRBV11-2	NA	NA	CASILQGVGNEQFF	TGTGCCAGCATCCTCCAAGGGGTTGGCAATGAGCAGTTCTTC
TRBJ2-5	TRBV6-5	NA	NA	CASEEREETQYF	TGTGCCAGCGAGGAAAGGGAGGAGACCCAGTACTTC
TRBJ1-1	TRBV19	NA	NA	CAGRLEHGLNTEAFF	TGTGCCGGCCGACTAGAACATGGTTTGAACACTGAAGCTTTCTTT
TRBJ1-1	TRBV7-2	few	TRBD1	CASSADRVRTEAFF	TGTGCCAGCAGCGCGGACAGGGTGAGGACTGAAGCTTTCTTT
TRBJ1-3	TRBV2	NA	TRBD1	CASRWDRAGNTIYF	TGTGCCAGCAGGTGGGACAGGGCAGGAAACACCATATATTTT
TRBJ2-5	TRBV6-5	NA	NA	CASSTRALGETQYF	TGTGCCAGCAGTACCAGGGCCCTAGGAGAGACCCAGTACTTC
TRBJ2-5	TRBV4-1	NA	TRBD2	CASSQGSGGQETQYF	TGCGCCAGCAGCCAAGGTAGCGGGGGGCAAGAGACCCAGTACTTC
TRBJ2-1	TRBV5-1	few	TRBD1	CASSPRQGALGEQFF	TGCGCCAGCAGTCCGCGACAGGGGGCGCTGGGTGAGCAGTTCTTC
TRBJ1-5	TRBV6-6	NA	NA	CASDGSLYSNQPQHF	TGTGCCAGCGACGGGAGCCTATATAGCAATCAGCCCCAGCATTTT